A single sample gave rise to the 10 T cell receptor beta chains below, sequenced in a study of identical twins (dated by TCRdb to 2016 to 2017). The library was obtained by 5' RACE. For sequencing, an Illumina HiSeq 2000 was employed. The public sequencing data were trimmed at Q25 with fastp and processed into clonotypes with MiXCR by TCRdb, which kept only in-frame beta chains. Rows merge per CDR3 protein into single entries with the most common DNA and genes. The sample table lists about 490,000 distinct CDR3 sequences, roughly 15% of them with a count of one. The top ten hold about 0.4% of the sample. The sample was also reused in another study, on yellow fever vaccine responses in identical twins.

The sample consisted of CD4+ T cells sorted from blood. These receptors came from a young woman in good health.

This chain connects TRBV7-7 to TRBJ2-3; no clear D gene. CDR3 length: 14 amino acids. Trimming left V 8 bases short and J 4 bases short, with 16 bases between. The V gene's germline CDR1 is SSHAT and CDR2 FNYEAQ (reference sequence). CDR3 protein: CASSEGLGPDTQYF. CDR3 coding DNA: TGTGCCAGCTCAGAAGGTTTGGGCCCAGATACGCAGTATTTT. The full variable domain, in which reference TRBV7-7 and TRBJ2-3 provide the parts outside the CDR3, is GAGVSQSPRYKVTKRGQDVTLRCDPISSHATLYWYQQALGQGPEFLTYFNYEAQPDKSGLPSDRFSAERPEGSISTLTIQRTEQRDSAMYRCASSEGLGPDTQYFGPGTRLTVL.

This clonotype was counted once. The rearrangement joins TRBV7-9 to TRBJ2-5; D ambiguous. Trimming took 5 bases from V and 1 from J, leaving 14 bases between them. The CDR3 extends over 15 amino acids. The V gene's germline CDR1 is SEHNR and CDR2 FQNEAQ (reference sequence). CDR3 residues: CASSDKRVGQETQYF. Here the CDR3 DNA reads TGTGCCAGCAGCGACAAGAGAGTGGGCCAAGAGACCCAGTACTTC.

This clonotype was observed a few times. This chain links TRBV7-3 with TRBJ2-2; no firm D call. The CDR3 is made up of 16 amino acids. The V end was cut by 4 bases, the J end by 2 bases, with 14 bases between. Germline loops: CDR1 SGHTA, CDR2 FQGTGA. This CDR3 is CASSSILVFNTGELFF. CDR3 nucleotides: TGTGCCAGCAGCTCAATCCTAGTTTTCAACACCGGGGAGCTGTTTTTT.

This chain uses TRBV29-1 with TRBJ2-7; TRBD2 agrees at 7 bases. The V gene's germline CDR1 is SQVTM and CDR2 ANQGSEA. V lost 5 bases, J lost 0 bases, and 7 bases stayed unmatched. The CDR3 spans 14 residues. The CDR3 sequence is CSVRAGGSSYEQYF. The CDR3 nucleotides are TGCAGCGTTCGGGCAGGCGGGAGCTCCTACGAGCAGTACTTC.

The J gene is TRBJ2-1, the V gene TRBV12-3 or TRBV12-4; 15 bases map to TRBD2. V trimming: 5 bases; J trimming: 8 bases; junction bases outside the gene matches: 10. The CDR3 runs 17 residues. CDR3 coding DNA: TGTGCCAGCAGTCCAATAGTGCGGACTAGCGGGAGGGATGAGCAGTTCTTC. Protein sequence: CASSPIVRTSGRDEQFF.

The CDR3 loop reads CASSFSSVNYGYTF. The CDR3 DNA reads TGTGCCAGCAGTTTTAGCAGCGTGAACTATGGCTACACCTTC. The chain couples TRBV12-3 or TRBV12-4 to TRBJ1-2; D unclear. The CDR3 contains 14 residues. V lost 3 bases to trimming and J lost 2 bases, with 10 bases between them.

This clonotype was observed a handful of times. The chain recombines TRBV12-5 with TRBJ2-3, with TRBD2 identical over 7 bases. This CDR3 comprises 16 residues. Germline CDR1 LGHNT, CDR2 FRNRAP. V lost 2 bases and J lost 0; bases outside the gene matches: 5. CDR3 sequence reads: CASGLMLAESTDTQYF. CDR3 sequence (DNA): TGTGCTAGTGGTTTGATGCTAGCGGAAAGCACAGATACGCAGTATTTT.

The CDR3 sequence is CASSLESGLAGGMRFF. Written as DNA, the CDR3 is TGTGCCAGCAGCTTAGAATCCGGACTAGCGGGAGGGATGCGGTTCTTC. This rearrangement joins TRBV7-8 to TRBJ2-1, with 15 bases lining up with TRBD2. Germline V lookup: CDR1 SGHVS, CDR2 FQNEAQ. V was clipped by 1 base and J by 15 bases; unmatched bases: 10. There are 16 residues in the CDR3.

J is TRBJ2-3 and V is TRBV5-1; TRBD2 is a possible D gene (6 bases). CDR1 is SGHRS, CDR2 YFSETQ, per germline. The V and J ends lost 9 bases and 6 bases respectively, with 14 bases between them. The CDR3 totals 12 residues. This CDR3 is CATTGLRDTQYF. The DNA for the CDR3 is TGCGCCACTACGGGACTGCGGGATACGCAGTATTTT.

The genes are TRBV20-1 and TRBJ2-7; D tentatively reads TRBD1 or TRBD2 (6 bases each). CDR1 is DFQATT, CDR2 SNEGSKA, per germline (reference sequence). CDR3 length equals 14 residues. The V gene lost 2 bases and the J gene lost 1 base, with 12 bases spanning the gap. The CDR3 DNA reads as TGCAGTGCTAGAACCGGAGGGACATCCTACGAGCAGTACTTC. Translation gives CSARTGGTSYEQYF.